This T cell receptor beta chain is from a study of control samples from healthy donors and cancer patients. Only in-frame clones appear in the TCRdb table, and some are missing; sequencing was by immunoSEQ multiplex PCR. The sample consists of some 160,000 clones, roughly nine tenths of them appearing once. CDR3 length: 16 residues. The V end lost 0 bases, the J end lost 1 base, and 12 bases lay between the germline ends. Germline lookup yields CDR1 SGHRS and CDR2 YFSETQ. Source material: blood. The J gene is TRBJ2-3, the V gene TRBV5-1; a possible D gene is TRBD1 (6 bases). The TCR comes from a man aged 30 to 39 in good health. CDR3 loop: CASSLGQGQRTDTQYF. The CDR3 DNA follows: TGCGCCAGCAGCTTGGGCCAGGGGCAACGCACAGATACGCAGTATTTT.